This T cell receptor beta chain was documented in a study of CD8 T cells in Susac syndrome. After removal of 8 bases from V and 7 bases from J, the junction contained 5 bases not matched to a gene. This CDR3 contains 12 residues. When the RNA was reverse transcribed, random hexamers were used with an input of about 0.5 to 1 ug. TCRdb ran MiXCR on the immunoSEQ multiplex PCR reads and lists one entry per CDR3 protein. Seen here are tens of thousands of distinct CDR3 sequences, approximately 95% observed once, and the top ten hold approximately 0.48%. The source material was CD8+ T cells from PBMCs. The chain joins TRBV12-3 or TRBV12-4 to TRBJ2-5, with 9 bases lining up with TRBD1. The source is a human donor with Susac syndrome. The CDR3: CASGTGSGTQYF. The CDR3, as DNA: TGTGCCAGCGGGACAGGGTCAGGGACCCAGTACTTC.